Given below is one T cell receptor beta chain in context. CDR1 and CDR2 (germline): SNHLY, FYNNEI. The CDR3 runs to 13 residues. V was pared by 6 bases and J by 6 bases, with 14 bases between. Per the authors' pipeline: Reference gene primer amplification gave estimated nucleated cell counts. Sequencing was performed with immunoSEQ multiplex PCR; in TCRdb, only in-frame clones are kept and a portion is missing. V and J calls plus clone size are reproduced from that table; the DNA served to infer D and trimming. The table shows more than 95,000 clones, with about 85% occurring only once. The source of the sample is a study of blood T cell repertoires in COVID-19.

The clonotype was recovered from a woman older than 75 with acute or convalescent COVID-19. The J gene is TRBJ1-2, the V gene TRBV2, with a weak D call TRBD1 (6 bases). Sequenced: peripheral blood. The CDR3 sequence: CASSWTAADGYTF. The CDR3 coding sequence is TGTGCCAGCAGCTGGACAGCCGCCGATGGCTACACCTTC.